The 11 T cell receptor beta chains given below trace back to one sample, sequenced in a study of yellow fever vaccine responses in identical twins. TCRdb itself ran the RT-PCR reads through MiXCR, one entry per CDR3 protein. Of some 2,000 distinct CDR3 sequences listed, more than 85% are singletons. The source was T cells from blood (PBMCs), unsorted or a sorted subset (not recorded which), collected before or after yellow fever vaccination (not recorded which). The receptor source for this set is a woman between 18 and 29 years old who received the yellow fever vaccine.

The DNA for the CDR3 is TGCAGTGCTAGAGCAGGGACAGGGGAAGCTTTCTTT. Its protein product is CSARAGTGEAFF. V is TRBV20-1 and J is TRBJ1-1, with 9 bases lining up with TRBD1. V lost 1 base, J lost 8 bases, and 2 bases stayed unmatched. Germline V gene data show CDR1 as DFQATT and CDR2 as SNEGSKA (reference sequence). The length of the CDR3 is 12 residues.

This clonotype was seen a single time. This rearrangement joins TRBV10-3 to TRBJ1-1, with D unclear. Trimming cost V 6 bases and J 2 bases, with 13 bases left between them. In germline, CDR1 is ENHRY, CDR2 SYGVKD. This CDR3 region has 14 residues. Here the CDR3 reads CAIRKPQANTEAFF. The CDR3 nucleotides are TGTGCCATCAGGAAGCCGCAAGCCAACACTGAAGCTTTCTTT.

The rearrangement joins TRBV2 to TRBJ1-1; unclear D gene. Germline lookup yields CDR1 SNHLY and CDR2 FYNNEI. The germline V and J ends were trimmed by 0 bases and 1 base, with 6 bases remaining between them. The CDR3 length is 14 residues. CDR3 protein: CASSEAHRNTEAFF. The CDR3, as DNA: TGTGCCAGCAGTGAAGCCCACAGGAACACTGAAGCTTTCTTT.

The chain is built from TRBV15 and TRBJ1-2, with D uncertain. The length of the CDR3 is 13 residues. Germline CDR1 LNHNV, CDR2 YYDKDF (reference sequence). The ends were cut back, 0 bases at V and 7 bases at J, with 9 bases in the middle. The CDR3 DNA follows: TGTGCCACCAGCAGAGATGAGACACGTGGCTACACCTTC. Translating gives CATSRDETRGYTF.

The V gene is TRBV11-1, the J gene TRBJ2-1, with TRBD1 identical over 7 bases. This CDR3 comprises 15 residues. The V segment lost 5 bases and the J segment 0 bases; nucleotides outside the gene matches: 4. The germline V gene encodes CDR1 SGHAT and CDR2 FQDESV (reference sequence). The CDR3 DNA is TGTGCCAGCAGCGATACAGGGGCCTCCTACAATGAGCAGTTCTTC. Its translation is CASSDTGASYNEQFF.

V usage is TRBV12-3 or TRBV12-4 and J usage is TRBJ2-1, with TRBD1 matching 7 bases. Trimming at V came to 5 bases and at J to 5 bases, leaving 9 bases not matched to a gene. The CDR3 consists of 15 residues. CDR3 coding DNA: TGTGCCAGCAGTCTCCCCCGGGACAGACACAATGAGCAGTTCTTC. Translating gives CASSLPRDRHNEQFF.

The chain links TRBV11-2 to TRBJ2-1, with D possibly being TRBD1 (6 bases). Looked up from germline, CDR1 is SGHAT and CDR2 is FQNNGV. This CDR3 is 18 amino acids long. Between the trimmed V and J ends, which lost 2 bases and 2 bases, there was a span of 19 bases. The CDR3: CASSLRPQSSGAYNEQFF. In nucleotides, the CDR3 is TGTGCCAGCAGCTTACGGCCCCAAAGCTCAGGGGCCTACAATGAGCAGTTCTTC.

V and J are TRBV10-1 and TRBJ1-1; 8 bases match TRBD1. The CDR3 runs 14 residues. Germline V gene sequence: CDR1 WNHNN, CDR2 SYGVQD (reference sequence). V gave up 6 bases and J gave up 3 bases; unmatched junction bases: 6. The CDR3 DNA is TGCGCCAGCAGCTCCGGGACAGGACACACTGAAGCTTTCTTT. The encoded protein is CASSSGTGHTEAFF.

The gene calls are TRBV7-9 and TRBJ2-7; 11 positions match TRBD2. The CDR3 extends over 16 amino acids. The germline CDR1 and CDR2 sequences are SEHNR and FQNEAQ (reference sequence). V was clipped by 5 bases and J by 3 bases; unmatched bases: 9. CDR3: CASSPSSGRWLYEQYF. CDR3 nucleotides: TGTGCCAGCAGCCCATCTAGCGGGAGGTGGCTCTACGAGCAGTACTTC.

The CDR3 reads CASSPVSLALNTDTQYF. The CDR3, as DNA: TGCGCCAGCAGCCCAGTTTCTCTAGCGCTCAACACAGATACGCAGTATTTT. V usage is TRBV5-1 and J usage is TRBJ2-3; possibly TRBD2 for D (6 bases). CDR3 length: 17 amino acids. Germline assignment: CDR1 SGHRS and CDR2 YFSETQ. Between the trimmed V and J ends, which lost 4 bases and 2 bases, there was a span of 20 bases.

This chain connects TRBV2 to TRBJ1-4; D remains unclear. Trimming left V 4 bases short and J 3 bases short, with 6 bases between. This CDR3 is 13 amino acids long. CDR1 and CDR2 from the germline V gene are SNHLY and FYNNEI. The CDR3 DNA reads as TGTGCCAGCAGTGGGCAGCCTAATGAAAAACTGTTTTTT. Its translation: CASSGQPNEKLFF.